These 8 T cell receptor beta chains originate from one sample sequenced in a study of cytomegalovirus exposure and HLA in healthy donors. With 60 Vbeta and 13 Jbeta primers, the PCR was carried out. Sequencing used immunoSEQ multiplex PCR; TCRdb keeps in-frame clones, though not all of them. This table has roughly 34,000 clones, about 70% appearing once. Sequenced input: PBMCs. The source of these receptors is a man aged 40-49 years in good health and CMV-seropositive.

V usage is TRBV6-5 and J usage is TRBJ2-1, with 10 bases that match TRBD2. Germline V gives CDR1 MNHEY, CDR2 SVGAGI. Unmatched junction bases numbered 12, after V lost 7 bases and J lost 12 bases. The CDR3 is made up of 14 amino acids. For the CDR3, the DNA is TGTGCCAGCACCCCGCCGGGGCTAGCGGGGGCGCAGTTCTTC. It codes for CASTPPGLAGAQFF.

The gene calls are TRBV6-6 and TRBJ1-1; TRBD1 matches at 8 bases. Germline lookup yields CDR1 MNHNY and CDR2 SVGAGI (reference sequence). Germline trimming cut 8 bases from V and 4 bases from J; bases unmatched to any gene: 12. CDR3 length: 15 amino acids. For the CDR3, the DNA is TGTGCCAGCGCCCCTGGACAGGGAACGGGCACTGAAGCTTTCTTT. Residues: CASAPGQGTGTEAFF.

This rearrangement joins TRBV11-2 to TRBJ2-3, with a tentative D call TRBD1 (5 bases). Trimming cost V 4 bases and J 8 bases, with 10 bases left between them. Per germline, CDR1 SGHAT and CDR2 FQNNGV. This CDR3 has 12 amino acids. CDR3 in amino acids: CASSSAQGTQYF. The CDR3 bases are TGTGCCAGCAGCTCGGCTCAGGGTACGCAGTATTTT.

The CDR3 loop reads CASSPRGKTYEQYF. The CDR3 coding sequence is TGTGCCAGCAGCCCTCGGGGTAAGACCTACGAGCAGTACTTC. The chain couples TRBV9 to TRBJ2-7, with D possibly matching TRBD2 (5 bases). The germline CDR1 and CDR2 sequences are SGDLS and YYNGEE. Trimming took off 4 bases at V and 2 bases at J, with 13 bases between the two ends. CDR3 length: 14 amino acids.

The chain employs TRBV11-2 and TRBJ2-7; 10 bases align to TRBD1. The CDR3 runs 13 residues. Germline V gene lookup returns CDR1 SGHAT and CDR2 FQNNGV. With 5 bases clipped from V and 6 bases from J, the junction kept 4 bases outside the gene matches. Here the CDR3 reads CASSMGQGLEQYF. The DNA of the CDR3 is TGTGCCAGCAGCATGGGACAGGGGCTCGAGCAGTACTTC. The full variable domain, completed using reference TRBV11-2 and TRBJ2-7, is EAGVAQSPRYKIIEKRQSVAFWCNPISGHATLYWYQQILGQGPKLLIQFQNNGVVDDSQLPKDRFSAERLKGVDSTLKIQPAKLEDSAVYLCASSMGQGLEQYFGPGTRLTVT.

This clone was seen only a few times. The CDR3 nucleotides read TGTGCCAGCAGCACCGGGACAGAGTCCTACGAGCAGTACTTC. Translated, it gives CASSTGTESYEQYF. V is TRBV11-1 and J is TRBJ2-7; 7 bases are shared with TRBD1. Germline CDR1 reads SGHAT; CDR2 reads FQDESV (reference sequence). Trimming took 5 bases from V and 1 from J; bases not matched to a gene: 5. There are 14 residues in the CDR3.

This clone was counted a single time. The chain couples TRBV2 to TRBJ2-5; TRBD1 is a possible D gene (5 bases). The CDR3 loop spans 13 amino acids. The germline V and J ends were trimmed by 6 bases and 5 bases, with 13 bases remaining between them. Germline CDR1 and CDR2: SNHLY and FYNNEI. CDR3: CASRATGGETQYF. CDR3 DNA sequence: TGTGCCAGCAGGGCTACAGGTGGGGAGACCCAGTACTTC. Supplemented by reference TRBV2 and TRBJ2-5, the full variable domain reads EPEVTQTPSHQVTQMGQEVILRCVPISNHLYFYWYRQILGQKVEFLVSFYNNEISEKSEIFDDQFSVERPDGSNFTLKIRSTKLEDSAMYFCASRATGGETQYFGPGTRLLVL.

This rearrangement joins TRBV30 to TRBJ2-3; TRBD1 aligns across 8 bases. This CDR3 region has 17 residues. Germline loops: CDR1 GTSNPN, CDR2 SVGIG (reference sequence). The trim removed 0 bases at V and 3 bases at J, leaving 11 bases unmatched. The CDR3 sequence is CAWSVWITGGGTDTQYF. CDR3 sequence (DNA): TGTGCCTGGAGTGTATGGATAACAGGGGGTGGTACAGATACGCAGTATTTT.